One sample yielded the 32 T cell receptor beta chains listed below, sequenced in a study of blood T cells in healthy people across ages. Primed by a sample-barcoded 5' primer and a J-beta primer mix, a second PCR proceeded for about 6 to 11 cycles. TCRdb re-called the 5' RACE reads through MiXCR, storing one row per CDR3 protein. The sample contains about 2 million distinct CDR3 sequences, around half of which appear only once. The specimen sequenced was blood. These receptors were collected from a woman in her forties in good health.

The V and J genes are TRBV6-6 and TRBJ1-5; 8 bases are shared with TRBD1. V gave up 6 bases and J gave up 7 bases; unmatched junction bases: 2. This CDR3 is 12 amino acids long. From germline, CDR1 is MNHNY and CDR2 SVGAGI (reference sequence). In DNA, the CDR3 is TGTGCCAGCAGGGACAGGGTACAGCCCCAGCATTTT. This translates into CASRDRVQPQHF.

V gene TRBV5-8 combines with J gene TRBJ2-1, with 7 bases aligning to TRBD1. CDR3 length: 13 residues. The ends lost 2 bases at V and 9 bases at J; junction bases unmatched: 5. The germline V gene has CDR1 SGHTS and CDR2 YDEGEE. CDR3 protein: CASSLDRVAEQFF. The CDR3 DNA sequence: TGTGCCAGCAGCTTAGACAGGGTTGCTGAGCAGTTCTTC.

The rearrangement uses TRBV4-1 and TRBJ1-2; weak D call: TRBD1 (5 bases). V dropped 4 bases and J dropped 0 bases, with 15 bases sitting between them. Germline V CDR1 and CDR2: MGHRA, YSYEKL. The CDR3 extends over 16 amino acids. CDR3 DNA sequence: TGCGCCAGCAGCCCCGGGTCCGCCAGGGCTAACTATGGCTACACCTTC. It translates to CASSPGSARANYGYTF.

The chain uses TRBV10-2 and TRBJ2-1, with D possibly matching TRBD1 (6 bases). Germline values: CDR1 WSHSY, CDR2 SAAADI. V was pared by 4 bases and J by 1 base, with 11 bases between. This CDR3 contains 15 residues. CDR3 nucleotides: TGCGCCAGCAGTGGGGGGCATTGGTCCTACAATGAGCAGTTCTTC. Translation: CASSGGHWSYNEQFF.

CDR3 nucleotide sequence: TGTGCCAGCAGTGAAGGTCCAGGCTCCGGCTACGAGCAGTACTTC. This sequence encodes CASSEGPGSGYEQYF. The gene calls are TRBV6-1 and TRBJ2-4; unclear D gene. The J call may be mistaken, given a closer DNA end match to TRBJ2-7. Germline V gene data show CDR1 as MNHNS and CDR2 as SASEGT. The CDR3 is made up of 15 amino acids.

This rearrangement joins TRBV21-1 to TRBJ2-3; the table gives TRBD1 as D, unverified against the DNA. TRBV21-1 is marked as a pseudogene. CDR3 length: 17 amino acids. The CDR3 reads CASSKVIEGANTDTQYF. The CDR3 DNA follows: TGTGCCAGCAGCAAAGTTATAGAGGGGGCTAACACAGATACGCAGTATTTT.

This clonotype has only a few counts. This chain links TRBV10-3 with TRBJ2-5; 7 positions agree with TRBD1. The junction had 7 bases not matched to a gene; V was cut back by 11 bases and J by 4 bases. This CDR3 is 12 amino acids long. Germline CDR1 reads ENHRY; CDR2 reads SYGVKD. The chain's CDR3 is CASQGLGETQYF. CDR3 sequence (DNA): TGTGCCTCACAGGGGTTAGGAGAGACCCAGTACTTC.

This chain joins TRBV11-1 and TRBJ2-7; either TRBD1 or TRBD2 may fit D (5 bases each). In germline, CDR1 is SGHAT, CDR2 FQDESV (reference sequence). The CDR3 is 15 residues long. Between the trimmed V and J ends, which lost 5 bases and 3 bases, there was a span of 17 bases. CDR3: CASSQGVNGNYEQYF. The CDR3 DNA reads TGTGCCAGCAGCCAAGGGGTTAACGGGAACTACGAGCAGTACTTC. Combining the CDR3 with reference TRBV11-1 and TRBJ2-7 gives the whole variable domain EAEVAQSPRYKITEKSQAVAFWCDPISGHATLYWYRQILGQGPELLVQFQDESVVDDSQLPKDRFSAERLKGVDSTLKIQPAELGDSAMYLCASSQGVNGNYEQYFGPGTRLTVT.

The V and J genes are TRBV5-1 and TRBJ2-4, with a possible D match to TRBD1 (6 bases). Germline V gives CDR1 SGHRS, CDR2 YFSETQ. V lost 6 bases to trimming and J lost 5 bases, with 15 bases between them. CDR3 size: 14 residues. The CDR3 loop is CASKKGSGENIQYF. The DNA of the CDR3 is TGCGCCAGCAAAAAGGGGTCAGGGGAAAACATTCAGTACTTC.

This clonotype was picked up a small number of times. J is TRBJ2-7 and V is TRBV11-2, with unresolved D. Germline CDR1 reads SGHAT; CDR2 reads FQNNGV. The CDR3 consists of 15 residues. Trimming removed 1 base from V and 3 bases from J, with 13 bases in between. The CDR3 spells CASSLGPVEVYEQYF. The CDR3 nucleotides are TGTGCCAGCAGCTTAGGCCCCGTAGAGGTCTACGAGCAGTACTTC.

The V call is TRBV27, the J call TRBJ2-3; D remains ambiguous. The CDR3 is made up of 14 amino acids. Trimming took 2 bases from V and 4 from J, leaving 10 bases between them. Germline V CDR1 and CDR2: MNHEY, SMNVEV (reference sequence). This CDR3 reads CASSLARLADTQYF. The CDR3 nucleotides are TGTGCCAGCAGTTTAGCCAGACTCGCAGATACGCAGTATTTT.

The sample holds a few counts of this clonotype. The rearrangement joins TRBV5-1 to TRBJ2-7, with D maybe TRBD1 (5 bases). Gene TRBJ2-5 matches the end of the DNA better, so the J call may be wrong. The CDR3 runs 16 residues. Germline CDR1 and CDR2: SGHRS and YFSETQ. CDR3 residues: CASSLGSQGWGETQYF. The CDR3 region has the DNA TGCGCCAGCAGCTTGGGGTCCCAGGGATGGGGAGAGACCCAGTACTTC.

In its sample, this clonotype was seen a few times. The J gene is TRBJ2-5, the V gene TRBV5-1; unclear D gene. Germline V CDR1 and CDR2: SGHRS, YFSETQ. There are 13 residues in the CDR3. V was trimmed by 3 bases and J by 1 base, leaving 7 bases between them. The CDR3 sequence is CASSSTIQETQYF. The DNA of the CDR3 is TGCGCCAGCAGCTCCACCATCCAAGAGACCCAGTACTTC.

The chain links TRBV4-3 to TRBJ2-3; 8 bases align to TRBD2. Germline V CDR1 and CDR2: LGHNA, YSLEER. This CDR3 comprises 17 residues. V was clipped by 1 base and J by 4 bases; unmatched bases: 10. DNA of the CDR3: TGCGCCAGCAGCCAAGTGGGCCGGGGGGGCAGAGCAGATACGCAGTATTTT. Translating gives CASSQVGRGGRADTQYF.

This chain uses TRBV2 with TRBJ2-5; weak D call: TRBD1 (7 bases). The germline CDR1 and CDR2 sequences are SNHLY and FYNNEI. V was trimmed by 1 base and J by 3 bases, leaving 9 bases between them. The CDR3 totals 14 residues. Written as DNA, the CDR3 is TGTGCCAGCAGTGAAGTCAGGGGGGAAGAGACCCAGTACTTC. Protein: CASSEVRGEETQYF.

This clonotype turned up a few times. The rearrangement links TRBV7-8 to TRBJ2-1; 14 bases agree with TRBD2. The CDR3 runs 17 residues. Germline V gives CDR1 SGHVS, CDR2 FQNEAQ. The ends lost 5 bases at V and 8 bases at J; junction bases unmatched: 11. The CDR3 loop is CASSQRTSGGRSHEQFF. The DNA for the CDR3 is TGTGCCAGCAGCCAGAGGACTAGCGGGGGGAGGTCCCATGAGCAGTTCTTC.

This chain connects TRBV6-5 to TRBJ2-1, with 12 bases that match TRBD2. Germline CDR1 is MNHEY and CDR2 is SVGAGI. The CDR3 sequence is 13 residues long. Germline trimming cut 7 bases from V and 10 bases from J; bases unmatched to any gene: 5. In nucleotides, the CDR3 is TGTGCCAGCACTAGCGGGGGGGCCTGGGAGCAGTTCTTC. Its translation is CASTSGGAWEQFF.

This clonotype was seen only a few times. The V gene is TRBV7-9, the J gene TRBJ2-1; D perhaps matches TRBD2 (6 bases). The CDR3 totals 13 residues. CDR1 and CDR2 from the germline V gene are SEHNR and FQNEAQ (reference sequence). V was shortened by 2 bases and J by 9 bases, with 11 bases between the two germline ends. This CDR3 reads CASSLILASEQFF. The CDR3 DNA follows: TGTGCCAGCAGCTTAATTCTAGCGAGTGAGCAGTTCTTC.

V and J are TRBV7-2 and TRBJ2-1; tentatively, D is TRBD2 (6 bases). The CDR3 runs to 15 residues. CDR1 is SGHTA and CDR2 is FQGNSA in the germline V gene. The V end was cut by 5 bases, the J end by 2 bases, with 13 bases between. The CDR3 DNA sequence: TGTGCCAGCAGCCTTCGACTAGGCCCCTACAATGAGCAGTTCTTC. It codes for CASSLRLGPYNEQFF.

The chain carries TRBV6-1 and TRBJ2-1, with 14 bases lining up with TRBD2. The CDR3 runs 16 residues. The V and J ends lost 5 bases and 13 bases, in that order; junction bases with no gene match: 13. From germline, CDR1 is MNHNS and CDR2 SASEGT. The CDR3 nucleotides are TGTGCCAGCAGTCCGACTAGCGGGGGGGACCTAGAGACCCAGTTCTTC. Translating gives CASSPTSGGDLETQFF.

V usage is TRBV9 and J usage is TRBJ1-2; 7 bases agree with TRBD1. The germline V gene encodes CDR1 SGDLS and CDR2 YYNGEE. This CDR3 has 15 amino acids. V shed 2 bases and J 1 base; nucleotides not matched to a gene: 5. This CDR3 reads CASSVFQGVNYGYTF. CDR3 in DNA: TGTGCCAGCAGCGTCTTTCAGGGGGTTAACTATGGCTACACCTTC.

The chain uses TRBV20-1 and TRBJ2-7; 7 nucleotides agree with TRBD2. The V gene's germline CDR1 is DFQATT and CDR2 SNEGSKA (reference sequence). Trimming at V came to 0 bases and at J to 2 bases, leaving 1 base not matched to a gene. The CDR3 extends over 13 amino acids. Here the CDR3 reads CSARDLAAYEQYF. The CDR3 coding sequence is TGCAGTGCTAGAGACCTAGCGGCCTACGAGCAGTACTTC.

This clonotype was seen only a few times. The chain has TRBV7-8 and TRBJ1-2; TRBD1 aligns across 8 bases. Germline loops: CDR1 SGHVS, CDR2 FQNEAQ. The CDR3 totals 14 residues. V lost 4 bases to trimming and J lost 3 bases; unmatched junction nucleotides: 4. CDR3: CASSSGQGDYGYTF. The CDR3 DNA reads TGTGCCAGCAGCTCCGGACAGGGAGACTATGGCTACACCTTC.

This chain joins TRBV24-1 and TRBJ2-6; D ambiguous. Trimming pared 5 bases from V and 0 bases from J, leaving 4 bases between. The germline gives CDR1 KGHDR, CDR2 SFDVKD. The CDR3 extends over 14 amino acids. In DNA, the CDR3 is TGTGCCACCAGTGGAGACTCTGGGGCCAACGTCCTGACTTTC. It is translated as CATSGDSGANVLTF.

The rearrangement joins TRBV7-6 to TRBJ1-6; no reliable D call. The CDR3 extends over 17 amino acids. V lost 4 bases and J lost 7, with 20 bases in between. The germline CDR1 and CDR2 sequences are SGHVS and FNYEAQ. CDR3 residues: CASSSQSRSRSNSPLHF. The CDR3 DNA reads TGTGCCAGCAGCTCCCAATCCCGTTCCAGGTCCAATTCACCCCTCCACTTT. The entire variable domain, with the rest obtained from reference TRBV7-6 and TRBJ1-6, is as follows: GAGVSQSPRYKVTKRGQDVALRCDPISGHVSLYWYRQALGQGPEFLTYFNYEAQQDKSGLPNDRFSAERPEGSISTLTIQRTEQRDSAMYRCASSSQSRSRSNSPLHFGNGTRLTVT.

The rearrangement joins TRBV5-5 to TRBJ2-7; 8 bases agree with TRBD1. V gave up 6 bases and J gave up 0 bases; unmatched junction bases: 11. The CDR3 runs to 16 residues. Germline CDR1 is SGHKS and CDR2 is YYEKEE (reference sequence). The CDR3 reads CASNWRVDRVSYEQYF. Here the CDR3 DNA reads TGTGCCAGCAACTGGAGAGTGGACAGGGTCTCCTACGAGCAGTACTTC.

V usage is TRBV5-1 and J usage is TRBJ2-5, with TRBD1 identical over 9 bases. The CDR3 consists of 15 residues. Per germline, CDR1 SGHRS and CDR2 YFSETQ. J gave up 2 bases and V 4 bases, and 6 bases lay outside the gene matches. The CDR3 region is CASSHGTGSQETQYF. The CDR3 nucleotides read TGCGCCAGCAGCCATGGGACAGGGAGTCAAGAGACCCAGTACTTC.

The chain has TRBV7-2 and TRBJ2-5; 9 bases are shared with TRBD2. This CDR3 contains 17 residues. From germline, CDR1 is SGHTA and CDR2 FQGNSA. Unmatched junction bases numbered 9, after V lost 1 base and J lost 3 bases. CDR3 coding DNA: TGTGCCAGCAGCTTAGGGCCCGCGGGGGGGCCGGAAGAGACCCAGTACTTC. Protein: CASSLGPAGGPEETQYF.

The chain couples TRBV28 to TRBJ1-2, with TRBD1 as a possible D gene (5 bases). The CDR3 is 12 residues long. Germline CDR1 MDHEN, CDR2 SYDVKM. V lost 3 bases, J lost 6 bases, and 8 bases lay in between. CDR3: CASSLTVNGYTF. The CDR3 DNA reads as TGTGCCAGCAGTTTGACAGTCAATGGCTACACCTTC.

This clonotype was seen a single time. The rearrangement links TRBV7-3 to TRBJ2-3; TRBD2 matches at 8 bases. V was clipped by 2 bases and J by 2 bases; unmatched bases: 15. The CDR3 is made up of 19 amino acids. Germline CDR1 SGHTA, CDR2 FQGTGA. CDR3 nucleotides: TGTGCCAGCAGCTTATTGGATACGACTAGCGATTGCAACACAGATACGCAGTATTTT. Encoded protein: CASSLLDTTSDCNTDTQYF.

The rearrangement joins TRBV24-1 to TRBJ2-3; 10 bases are a match to TRBD2. This CDR3 contains 18 residues. Germline CDR1 and CDR2: KGHDR and SFDVKD. Losses at the gene ends were 3 bases for V and 3 bases for J; bases not matched to a gene: 11. The CDR3 nucleotides are TGTGCCACCAGTGATCCACCTGGAGCGGGGGGGGCTACAGATACGCAGTATTTT. This gives the protein CATSDPPGAGGATDTQYF.

The chain combines TRBV10-3 with TRBJ2-6, with D tentatively TRBD2 (7 bases). The CDR3 is 15 amino acids. Germline V gene data show CDR1 as ENHRY and CDR2 as SYGVKD. Trimming stripped 7 bases from V and 1 base from J, with 11 bases between. Here the CDR3 reads CAITRGASGANVLTF. The CDR3 DNA is TGTGCCATCACCCGGGGGGCGTCTGGGGCCAACGTCCTGACTTTC.